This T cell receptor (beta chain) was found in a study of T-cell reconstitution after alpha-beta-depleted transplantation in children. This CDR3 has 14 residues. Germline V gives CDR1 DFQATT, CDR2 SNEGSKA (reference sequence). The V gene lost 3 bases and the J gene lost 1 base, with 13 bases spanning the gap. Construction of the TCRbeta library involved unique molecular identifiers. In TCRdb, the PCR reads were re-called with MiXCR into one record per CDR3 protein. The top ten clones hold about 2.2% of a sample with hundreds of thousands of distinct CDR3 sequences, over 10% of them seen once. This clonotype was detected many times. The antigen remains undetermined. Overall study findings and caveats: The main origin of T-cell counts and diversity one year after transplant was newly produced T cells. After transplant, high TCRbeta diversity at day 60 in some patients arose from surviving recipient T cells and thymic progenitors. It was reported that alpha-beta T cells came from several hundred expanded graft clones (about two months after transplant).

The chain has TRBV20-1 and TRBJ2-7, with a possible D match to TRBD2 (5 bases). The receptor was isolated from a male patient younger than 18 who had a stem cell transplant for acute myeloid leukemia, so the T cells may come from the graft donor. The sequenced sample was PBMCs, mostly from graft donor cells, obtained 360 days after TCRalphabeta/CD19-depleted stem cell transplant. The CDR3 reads CSASRDKGSYEQYF. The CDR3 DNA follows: TGCAGTGCTAGCCGGGATAAGGGATCCTACGAGCAGTACTTC.